A single T cell receptor (beta chain) is shown here with its context. Its antigen has not been determined. Base qualities are not provided; no much larger clone lies one nucleotide away. The source of the sample is a study of T cell responses to AZD1222 COVID-19 vaccine (dated by TCRdb to about 2021). Describing the broader study: A total of around 240 trial participants underwent TCR sequencing, of whom under 220 had received two doses of AZD1222 and some 25 had received two doses of the MenACWY control vaccine. Trial participants were enrolled by age into 18-55, 56-69 and 70-plus year subgroups, with roughly 160, 29 and 62 TCR-sequenced participants respectively.

The sample's time point label is to be understood as: baseline before first vaccination. The sample's treatment or condition label, in plain terms: meningococcal conjugate vaccine given as trial control. Vaccinee samples were obtained from the UK trials COV001 and COV002, which included a single-blind randomized controlled phase 2/3 trial of AZD1222 (ChAdOx1 nCoV-19) in healthy adults. Trial participant PBMC samples were collected at day 0 and day 28 after the second dose for TCRbeta chain sequencing. The CDR3 sequence holds 16 residues, the cysteine and phenylalanine included. Only the CDR3 DNA is retained, 48 bases long and in frame from the first base. The germline V gene encodes CDR1 SGHNT and CDR2 YENEEA. Trimming takes 5 bases off V and 5 bases off J; junction bases not matched to a gene: 11. What the authors observed across the whole study: Reportedly, almost half of the unique spike-specific TCRs recognized epitopes lying outside the regions that are mutated in the B.1.351 and B.1.1.7 variants. Because no day 14 peak-response samples were available, repertoires were characterized only after the peak T cell response. The whole spike protein was spanned by vaccine-associated CD4 TCRs, and dominant responses were seen in regions 160-218 and 743-854. Most participants were white British and females outnumbered males, and the authors suggested that clonal diversity may have been underestimated. Conclusions about previously exposed vaccinees are limited, since just five to seven AZD1222 recipients were seropositive for SARS-CoV-2 at baseline. After two AZD1222 doses, spike-specific TCR breadth and depth were significantly higher than at day 0 and than in MenACWY recipients. In the small 56-69-year group, the increase in depth fell short of significance, most likely because of low power.

The CDR3 regions of human TCRbeta chains were subjected to immunosequencing. The original pipeline was this. TCRs in the repertoires were compared against a reference library of SARS-CoV-2-specific TCRs that had been generated with the MIRA antigen-specificity platform. Breadth meant the fraction of unique TCRs that were SARS-CoV-2-associated, whereas depth meant the fraction of total T cells that were SARS-CoV-2-associated. Using the MIRA data, each spike-specific TCR was mapped to the spike region that the TCR reacts to and placed in a CD4 or CD8 class. Log10-transformed breadth and depth values were compared by one-way ANOVA with Sidak's multiple comparisons tests. TCRdb retrieved this table from immuneACCESS and kept in-frame rearrangements only. Not all clones are present; in checked studies, unresolved V genes account for under half, and no reason is known for the remainder. The DNA gave D and trimming, while V, J and clone size come from that table. The sample table contains over 100,000 clones; only one count was recorded for roughly 88% of them. Of the sample, over 10% is held by the ten largest clones.

The origin of this receptor is an adult in good health. The chain employs TRBV11-3 and TRBJ2-3, with 9 bases aligning to TRBD2. The sample here was peripheral blood, taken on day 0 of MenACWY control vaccination. The nucleotide sequence reads TGTGCCAGCAGCACCTCCCAGGGACTAGCTAAAGATACGCAGTATTTT. The resulting protein is CASSTSQGLAKDTQYF.